Listed here are 16 T cell receptor beta chains from one sample, sequenced in a study of T-cell memory formation after mild COVID-19 (dated by TCRdb to 2020 to 2022). Receptor amplification or capture employed 5' RACE. These reads were obtained on an Illumina NovaSeq 6000. Through fastp at Q25 and MiXCR, TCRdb rebuilt clones from the public reads, retaining in-frame beta chains. All rows with the same CDR3 protein become a single entry with the most common DNA and genes. The sample table holds approximately 400,000 distinct CDR3 sequences, of which approximately 25% were seen once. The leading ten clones occupy 8.8% of the sample. The sequencing sample was made of PBMCs or a T cell subset sorted from them (not recorded which). These receptors came from an adult woman who had mild COVID-19 (a few samples of this study predate the infection). The sample titles of this study are shuffled in the database, so cell type and time point are left out; the donor was told from shared clones.

There are a few counts of this clonotype. The chain carries TRBV24-1 and TRBJ2-5; TRBD2 aligns across 10 bases. CDR1 is KGHDR, CDR2 SFDVKD, per germline. This CDR3 has 16 residues. Germline trimming cut 3 bases from V and 2 bases from J; bases unmatched to any gene: 5. The CDR3 is CATSDGVAGGQETQYF. In DNA, the CDR3 is TGTGCCACCAGTGATGGCGTAGCGGGGGGACAAGAGACCCAGTACTTC.

The chain combines TRBV4-1 with TRBJ2-1, with TRBD2 identical over 8 bases. Per the germline V gene, CDR1 is MGHRA and CDR2 is YSYEKL. The CDR3 covers 13 residues. Trimming at V came to 8 bases and at J to 2 bases, leaving 2 bases not matched to a gene. The CDR3 protein is CASRLAPYNEQFF. CDR3 nucleotide sequence: TGCGCCAGCCGACTAGCGCCCTACAATGAGCAGTTCTTC.

The genes are TRBV29-1 and TRBJ1-4; 8 nucleotides line up with TRBD1. CDR3 size: 12 residues. Germline CDR1 reads SQVTM; CDR2 reads ANQGSEA. V lost 7 bases and J lost 8; bases outside the gene matches: 6. The CDR3 protein is CSATDRDEKLFF. The DNA for the CDR3 is TGCAGCGCTACGGACAGGGACGAAAAACTGTTTTTT.

The chain uses TRBV6-5 and TRBJ1-2; D ambiguous. Germline V gives CDR1 MNHEY, CDR2 SVGAGI. The CDR3 is made up of 12 amino acids. V dropped 6 bases and J dropped 1 base, with 6 bases sitting between them. The CDR3: CASSQYNYGYTF. As DNA, the CDR3 is TGTGCCAGCAGCCAATATAACTATGGCTACACCTTC.

CDR3 in amino acids: CASSFEKGRTYEQYF. CDR3 nucleotide sequence: TGTGCCAGCAGCTTCGAGAAGGGGAGGACCTACGAGCAGTACTTC. V usage is TRBV7-2 and J usage is TRBJ2-7, with D maybe TRBD2 (6 bases). The germline V and J ends were trimmed by 3 bases and 2 bases, with 14 bases remaining between them. The CDR3 is 15 amino acids. Per the germline V gene, CDR1 is SGHTA and CDR2 is FQGNSA.

The V call is TRBV9, the J call TRBJ2-2; 11 bases map to TRBD2. Germline V gene lookup returns CDR1 SGDLS and CDR2 YYNGEE. This CDR3 has 16 amino acids. V trimming: 4 bases; J trimming: 3 bases; junction bases outside the gene matches: 5. The DNA for the CDR3 is TGTGCCAGCAGCACGGGACTAGCGGAGTACACCGGGGAGCTGTTTTTT. This sequence encodes CASSTGLAEYTGELFF.

The genes are TRBV7-9 and TRBJ2-5; 11 nucleotides align to TRBD2. Germline V gene sequence: CDR1 SEHNR, CDR2 FQNEAQ (reference sequence). The trim removed 11 bases at V and 2 bases at J, leaving 4 bases unmatched. The CDR3 is 13 amino acids. CDR3 region: CALGTSGQETQYF. CDR3 coding DNA: TGTGCCCTCGGGACTAGCGGACAAGAGACCCAGTACTTC. Variable domain in full (rest from reference TRBV7-9 and TRBJ2-5): DTGVSQNPRHKITKRGQNVTFRCDPISEHNRLYWYRQTLGQGPEFLTYFQNEAQLEKSRLLSDRFSAERPKGSFSTLEIQRTEQGDSAMYLCALGTSGQETQYFGPGTRLLVL.

V usage is TRBV6-6 and J usage is TRBJ1-6; TRBD1 agrees at 8 bases. Germline CDR1 and CDR2: MNHNY and SVGAGI (reference sequence). The CDR3 has 11 residues. The V segment lost 6 bases and the J segment 15 bases; nucleotides outside the gene matches: 4. The CDR3: CASSKQGVLHF. CDR3 coding DNA: TGTGCCAGCAGCAAACAGGGGGTCCTCCACTTT.

The rearrangement joins TRBV10-3 to TRBJ1-6, with 9 bases identical to TRBD1. Unmatched junction bases numbered 7, after V lost 7 bases and J lost 9 bases. The CDR3 has 14 residues. CDR1 is ENHRY and CDR2 is SYGVKD in the germline V gene. The CDR3 protein is CAIKGPGQGSPLHF. DNA of the CDR3: TGTGCCATCAAAGGGCCGGGACAGGGTTCACCCCTCCACTTT.

The chain joins TRBV11-3 to TRBJ2-7; 8 positions agree with TRBD1. V trimming: 5 bases; J trimming: 5 bases; junction bases outside the gene matches: 5. The CDR3 sequence is 13 residues long. The germline V gene has CDR1 SGHNT and CDR2 YENEEA. The CDR3 sequence is CASSTPGGDEQYF. The DNA for the CDR3 is TGTGCCAGCAGCACCCCAGGGGGCGACGAGCAGTACTTC.

CDR3 sequence: CAISESRTGSYEQYF. CDR3 DNA: TGTGCCATCAGTGAGTCAAGGACAGGGTCGTACGAGCAGTACTTC. The chain couples TRBV10-3 to TRBJ2-7; the match to TRBD1 covers 8 bases. The CDR3 is 15 residues long. The trim removed 0 bases at V and 4 bases at J, leaving 5 bases unmatched. The V gene's germline CDR1 is ENHRY and CDR2 SYGVKD.

The rearrangement uses TRBV7-8 and TRBJ2-1; possible D gene TRBD1, 6 bases. Trimming left V 5 bases short and J 0 bases short, with 14 bases between. CDR1 and CDR2 (germline): SGHVS, FQNEAQ. The CDR3 is made up of 16 amino acids. This CDR3 is CASSPQATGSYNEQFF. The CDR3 DNA reads TGTGCCAGCAGCCCCCAAGCGACAGGCTCCTACAATGAGCAGTTCTTC. The variable domain in full, with the rest retrieved from reference TRBV7-8 and TRBJ2-1, is GAGVSQSPRYKVAKRGQDVALRCDPISGHVSLFWYQQALGQGPEFLTYFQNEAQLDKSGLPSDRFFAERPEGSVSTLKIQRTQQEDSAVYLCASSPQATGSYNEQFFGPGTRLTVL.

This clonotype came up many times. The chain employs TRBV7-2 and TRBJ2-2; 11 bases match TRBD2. CDR1 and CDR2 from the germline V gene are SGHTA and FQGNSA. The CDR3 consists of 16 residues. The trim removed 5 bases at V and 4 bases at J, leaving 6 bases unmatched. The CDR3 DNA sequence: TGTGCCAGCAGCCCTACCCTAGCGGGGGGCACCGGGGAGCTGTTTTTT. Translating it yields CASSPTLAGGTGELFF. Combining the CDR3 with reference TRBV7-2 and TRBJ2-2 gives the whole variable domain GAGVSQSPSNKVTEKGKDVELRCDPISGHTALYWYRQSLGQGLEFLIYFQGNSAPDKSGLPSDRFSAERTGGSVSTLTIQRTQQEDSAVYLCASSPTLAGGTGELFFGEGSRLTVL.

This chain joins TRBV11-2 and TRBJ2-5; 14 bases are shared with TRBD2. Germline CDR1 is SGHAT and CDR2 is FQNNGV. V shed 5 bases and J 1 base; nucleotides not matched to a gene: 3. The CDR3 totals 16 residues. The CDR3 DNA is TGTGCCAGCAGCCGGACTAGCGGGGGGAGCCAAGAGACCCAGTACTTC. It is translated as CASSRTSGGSQETQYF.

This clonotype was recorded only once. The V and J genes are TRBV5-4 and TRBJ2-1, with a weak D call TRBD2 (5 bases). CDR1 SGHNT and CDR2 YYREEE come from the germline V gene (reference sequence). The CDR3 is 16 residues long. Trimming cost V 3 bases and J 5 bases, with 18 bases left between them. The CDR3, as DNA: TGTGCCAGCAGCTCCCCGGGCTCGGGAACGGACAATGAGCAGTTCTTC. Amino acids: CASSSPGSGTDNEQFF.

This clonotype occurred many times. This rearrangement joins TRBV27 to TRBJ2-1, with no clear D. V lost 4 bases and J 0 bases, leaving 13 bases between the germline ends. The germline gives CDR1 MNHEY, CDR2 SMNVEV (reference sequence). CDR3 length: 16 residues. The CDR3 here is CASSYSTASSYNEQFF. In DNA, the CDR3 is TGTGCCAGCAGTTACAGTACTGCGAGCTCCTACAATGAGCAGTTCTTC.